Presented here are 25 T cell receptor beta chains from one specimen sequenced in a study of OX40 agonist ivuxolimab in advanced cancers. Method: immunoSEQ multiplex PCR; TCRdb's copy keeps in-frame clones and lacks some. This sample has 40,000 to 50,000 clones, with approximately 87% found just once. This sample comprised CD4+ or CD8+ T cells sorted from blood, obtained in a trial of the OX40 agonist ivuxolimab. These receptors originate from an adult with an advanced solid tumor such as melanoma, head and neck, liver or kidney cancer.

This clone has just a few counts. The chain uses TRBV7-9 and TRBJ2-3; D is possibly TRBD2 (5 bases). Germline V gene sequence: CDR1 SEHNR, CDR2 FQNEAQ (reference sequence). Trimming left V 5 bases short and J 5 bases short, with 14 bases between. This CDR3 region has 14 residues. The CDR3 loop reads CASSLITTRDTQYF. DNA of the CDR3: TGTGCCAGCAGCCTGATAACCACTAGAGATACGCAGTATTTT.

The V gene is TRBV29-1, the J gene TRBJ2-7; D assignment may be TRBD1 or TRBD2 (5 bases each). Germline assignment: CDR1 SQVTM and CDR2 ANQGSEA. The V and J ends lost 7 bases and 5 bases respectively, with 21 bases between them. The CDR3 consists of 14 residues. CDR3 coding DNA: TGCAGCGCAAGCCGGGACCAATTCTCTGACGAGCAGTACTTC. It yields the protein CSASRDQFSDEQYF.

The chain recombines TRBV7-9 with TRBJ1-2; 12 nucleotides align to TRBD1. Germline-derived CDR1 and CDR2 are SEHNR and FQNEAQ (reference sequence). Trimming removed 7 bases from V and 4 bases from J; junction bases left unmatched: 7. This CDR3 has 15 residues. The CDR3 DNA sequence: TGTGCCAGCACGGGACAGGGGGCGCAAGCCTATGGCTACACCTTC. This encodes CASTGQGAQAYGYTF.

This chain connects TRBV7-3 to TRBJ2-2; D gene uncertain. CDR3 length: 15 amino acids. CDR1 SGHTA and CDR2 FQGTGA come from the germline V gene. V lost 5 bases to trimming and J lost 4 bases, with 14 bases between them. The CDR3 nucleotides are TGTGCCAGCAGCCCAGACACTGCTGGCACCGGGGAGCTGTTTTTT. This gives the protein CASSPDTAGTGELFF.

The chain is built from TRBV11-2 and TRBJ2-7, with 9 bases that match TRBD1. The CDR3 is made up of 13 amino acids. The V segment lost 4 bases and the J segment 6 bases; nucleotides outside the gene matches: 4. Germline CDR1 reads SGHAT; CDR2 reads FQNNGV. Here the CDR3 DNA reads TGTGCCAGCAGCTCCGGGACAGGGCGCGAGCAGTACTTC. Protein product: CASSSGTGREQYF. The variable domain in full, with the rest retrieved from reference TRBV11-2 and TRBJ2-7, is EAGVAQSPRYKIIEKRQSVAFWCNPISGHATLYWYQQILGQGPKLLIQFQNNGVVDDSQLPKDRFSAERLKGVDSTLKIQPAKLEDSAVYLCASSSGTGREQYFGPGTRLTVT.

The V gene is TRBV19, the J gene TRBJ2-7; TRBD2 is a possible D gene (5 bases). The CDR3 runs to 15 residues. Trimming stripped 4 bases from V and 2 bases from J, with 15 bases between. In germline, CDR1 is LNHDA, CDR2 SQIVND (reference sequence). As DNA, the CDR3 is TGTGCCAGTAGTACTACTAGGTCCCTTACCTACGAGCAGTACTTC. Translating gives CASSTTRSLTYEQYF.

CDR3 bases: TGTGCCAGCAGCCGTAGACCTGAACCCAGGAACACCGGGGAGCTGTTTTTT. The encoded protein is CASSRRPEPRNTGELFF. This sequence joins TRBV7-9 and TRBJ2-2; D uncertain. Per germline, CDR1 SEHNR and CDR2 FQNEAQ (reference sequence). V was pared by 5 bases and J by 1 base, with 17 bases between. The CDR3 is 17 residues long.

The genes are TRBV4-1 and TRBJ1-5, with a possible D match to TRBD1 (5 bases). The CDR3 totals 17 residues. The germline V and J ends were trimmed by 1 base and 4 bases, with 17 bases remaining between them. CDR1 is MGHRA and CDR2 is YSYEKL in the germline V gene. The CDR3 nucleotides are TGCGCCAGCAGCCAAGGAACCTCCCACGGGGCAAATCAGCCCCAGCATTTT. Its translation: CASSQGTSHGANQPQHF.

The gene calls are TRBV6-1 and TRBJ2-7; 8 nucleotides align to TRBD1. Germline loops: CDR1 MNHNS, CDR2 SASEGT. This CDR3 contains 15 residues. Unmatched junction bases numbered 9, after V lost 6 bases and J lost 2 bases. DNA for the CDR3: TGTGCCAGCAGATCTCGGACAGGGAGACCCTACGAGCAGTACTTC. Its protein is CASRSRTGRPYEQYF.

This CDR3 is CASSLGQTGREFF. CDR3 sequence (DNA): TGCGCCAGCAGCTTGGGCCAGACAGGGAGGGAGTTCTTC. This chain connects TRBV5-1 to TRBJ2-1; D possibly matches TRBD1 or TRBD2 (7 bases each). CDR3 length equals 13 residues. The V end lost 0 bases, the J end lost 14 bases, and 15 bases lay between the germline ends. Germline V gives CDR1 SGHRS, CDR2 YFSETQ.

For the CDR3, the DNA is TGTGCCAGCGCGGAAGTGGGGGCCGAAGAGACCCAGTACTTC. Translated: CASAEVGAEETQYF. The gene calls are TRBV27 and TRBJ2-5, with D perhaps matching TRBD1 (6 bases). Trimming pared 8 bases from V and 3 bases from J, leaving 16 bases between. CDR3 size: 14 residues. Germline CDR1 and CDR2: MNHEY and SMNVEV (reference sequence).

J is TRBJ2-7 and V is TRBV11-2, with unresolved D. The CDR3 covers 16 residues. CDR1 SGHAT and CDR2 FQNNGV come from the germline V gene. V was clipped by 5 bases and J by 0 bases, with 17 bases between them. The CDR3 DNA reads TGTGCCAGCAGCCGACGGCGGACGGAGAGCTCCTACGAGCAGTACTTC. Encoded protein: CASSRRRTESSYEQYF.

CDR3 DNA sequence: TGCAGCGTTGATGGGACTAGCGGGTATAGCACAGATACGCAGTATTTT. Translation gives CSVDGTSGYSTDTQYF. The rearrangement uses TRBV29-1 and TRBJ2-3; 12 bases are shared with TRBD2. CDR3 length equals 16 residues. Germline trimming cut 3 bases from V and 0 bases from J; bases unmatched to any gene: 4. CDR1 is SQVTM and CDR2 is ANQGSEA in the germline V gene.

The rearrangement uses TRBV28 and TRBJ2-5; perhaps TRBD1 as D (5 bases). Germline assignment: CDR1 MDHEN and CDR2 SYDVKM. This CDR3 spans 15 amino acids. V was trimmed by 5 bases and J by 1 base, leaving 14 bases between them. CDR3 coding DNA: TGTGCCAGCAGTAGTTGGCAGGGCGGCCAAGAGACCCAGTACTTC. Protein sequence: CASSSWQGGQETQYF.

This clone was detected only a few times. V gene TRBV4-1 combines with J gene TRBJ2-7; the D call may be TRBD1 or TRBD2 (5 bases each). CDR1 and CDR2 (germline): MGHRA, YSYEKL. Trimming shortened V by 4 bases and J by 0 bases, and 16 bases separated the two germline ends. There are 16 residues in the CDR3. The CDR3 loop reads CASSRGTGTSSYEQYF. In nucleotides, the CDR3 is TGCGCCAGCAGCCGAGGGACCGGCACCAGCTCCTACGAGCAGTACTTC.

This chain uses TRBV19 with TRBJ1-3, with 9 bases fitting TRBD1. The germline V gene encodes CDR1 LNHDA and CDR2 SQIVND (reference sequence). This CDR3 has 16 residues. The V segment lost 4 bases and the J segment 4 bases; nucleotides outside the gene matches: 8. The CDR3 protein is CASSTTGQGTGNTIYF. The CDR3 region has the DNA TGTGCCAGTAGTACTACGGGACAGGGAACGGGAAACACCATATATTTT.

The chain employs TRBV7-2 and TRBJ2-7; D is unclear. Trimming took 6 bases from V and 6 from J, leaving 18 bases between them. The CDR3 runs to 14 residues. The germline V gene has CDR1 SGHTA and CDR2 FQGNSA. CDR3 DNA: TGTGCCAGCAGTTTCCAAAATAACGTCGCCGAGCAGTACTTC. Its protein product is CASSFQNNVAEQYF.

The J gene is TRBJ2-5, the V gene TRBV6-1; weak D call: TRBD1 (5 bases). The CDR3 length is 14 residues. V was shortened by 7 bases and J by 0 bases, with 12 bases between the two germline ends. The germline V gene has CDR1 MNHNS and CDR2 SASEGT. This CDR3 is CASNQGNYQETQYF. In nucleotides, the CDR3 is TGTGCCAGCAATCAGGGCAATTACCAAGAGACCCAGTACTTC.

The chain has TRBV7-9 and TRBJ1-6; TRBD1 matches 7 bases. J was trimmed by 7 bases and V by 6 bases; bases with no gene match: 6. Germline lookup yields CDR1 SEHNR and CDR2 FQNEAQ (reference sequence). This CDR3 spans 14 amino acids. The CDR3 is CASRTTGHNSPLHF. The CDR3 DNA reads TGTGCCAGCAGGACGACAGGGCACAATTCACCCCTCCACTTT.

This clone has a single count. The chain joins TRBV10-1 to TRBJ2-5; TRBD1 agrees at 7 bases. The ends lost 5 bases at V and 4 bases at J; junction bases unmatched: 4. Germline V gene sequence: CDR1 WNHNN, CDR2 SYGVQD (reference sequence). The CDR3 totals 13 residues. CDR3: CASSTGQSETQYF. CDR3 nucleotides: TGCGCCAGCAGTACGGGACAGTCAGAGACCCAGTACTTC.

The chain links TRBV9 to TRBJ2-7, with 9 bases identical to TRBD2. The CDR3 is 16 residues long. Germline assignment: CDR1 SGDLS and CDR2 YYNGEE. With 0 bases clipped from V and 2 bases from J, the junction kept 6 bases outside the gene matches. The CDR3 region has the DNA TGTGCCAGCAGCGTAGGGGCGGGGGGGCTTGCCTACGAGCAGTACTTC. This sequence encodes CASSVGAGGLAYEQYF.

Concerning this clone: A read error may produce the germline difference seen at one junction end. The chain is built from TRBV7-7 and TRBJ2-5; weak D call: TRBD1 (5 bases). The CDR3 spans 14 residues. Germline V gives CDR1 SSHAT, CDR2 FNYEAQ (reference sequence). CDR3 in amino acids: CASSIGHGFETQYF. CDR3 in DNA: TGTGCTAGCAGTATAGGACATGGTTTCGAGACCCAGTACTTC.

The CDR3 here is CASGGDQPQHF. DNA of the CDR3: TGTGCCAGCGGGGGAGATCAGCCCCAGCATTTT. V gene TRBV7-8 combines with J gene TRBJ1-5, with a tentative D call TRBD1 (5 bases). Trimming pared 8 bases from V and 5 bases from J, leaving 7 bases between. CDR3 length: 11 residues. In germline, CDR1 is SGHVS, CDR2 FQNEAQ.

V usage is TRBV21-1 and J usage is TRBJ2-1; TRBD2, the table's D call, lacks a check against the DNA. TRBV21-1 is reported as a pseudogene. The length of the CDR3 is 15 residues. Written as DNA, the CDR3 is TGTGCCAGCAGCTCGACTAGCAGGACTTACAATGAGCAGTTCTTC. This gives the protein CASSSTSRTYNEQFF.

The rearrangement uses TRBV6-1 and TRBJ2-7, with D possibly TRBD2 on 6 matching bases. V lost 0 bases, J lost 4 bases, and 13 bases lay in between. There are 15 residues in the CDR3. Per the germline V gene, CDR1 is MNHNS and CDR2 is SASEGT. Written as DNA, the CDR3 is TGTGCCAGCAGTGAAGCCGGAACGGGAGTGTACGAGCAGTACTTC. It specifies CASSEAGTGVYEQYF.